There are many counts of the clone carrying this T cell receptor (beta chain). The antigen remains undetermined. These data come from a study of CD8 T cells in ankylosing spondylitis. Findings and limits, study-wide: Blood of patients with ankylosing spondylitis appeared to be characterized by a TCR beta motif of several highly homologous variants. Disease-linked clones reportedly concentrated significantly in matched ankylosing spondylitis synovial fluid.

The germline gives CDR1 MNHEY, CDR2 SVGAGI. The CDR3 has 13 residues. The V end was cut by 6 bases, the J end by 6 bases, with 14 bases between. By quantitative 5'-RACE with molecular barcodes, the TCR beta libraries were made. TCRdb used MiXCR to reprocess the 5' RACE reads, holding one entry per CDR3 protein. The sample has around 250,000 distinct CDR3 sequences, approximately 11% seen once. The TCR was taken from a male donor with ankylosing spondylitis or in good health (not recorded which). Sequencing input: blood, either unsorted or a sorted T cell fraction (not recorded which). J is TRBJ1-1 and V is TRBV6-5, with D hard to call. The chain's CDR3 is CASRPPHGAEAFF. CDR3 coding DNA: TGTGCCAGCAGACCCCCGCATGGCGCTGAAGCTTTCTTT.